The rows below give T cell receptor beta chains drawn from one sample of a study of pediatric ulcerative colitis. Repertoires were generated with immunoSEQ multiplex PCR, while TCRdb's copy carries only in-frame clones and drops some. The sample holds tens of thousands of clones; around 75% are singletons and the top ten take 8.6%. The sequencing sample was made of gut tissue. The receptors stem from a boy younger than 18 with severe ulcerative colitis. The CDR3 runs from the conserved cysteine through the conserved F or W. A D gene is named only where the DNA matches it firmly. The listing skips clone size in some rows; elsewhere it reads once, few, many or a size class.

J gene | V gene | clone size | D gene | CDR3 DNA | CDR3 protein
TRBJ2-2 | TRBV5-1 | - | - | TGCGCCAGCAGCTTAGCGCGGACCGGGGAGCTGTTTTTT | CASSLARTGELFF
TRBJ2-5 | TRBV5-4 | - | TRBD1 | TGTGCCAGCAGCCTTGGCGGGACAGGGGTCCAAGAGACCCAGTACTTC | CASSLGGTGVQETQYF
TRBJ2-7 | TRBV5-4 | - | TRBD2 | TGTGCCAGCAGCCAAGGGGAGCGGGGGACCTACGAGCAGTACTTC | CASSQGERGTYEQYF
TRBJ2-3 | TRBV7-9 | few | - | TGTGCCAGCAGCTTGGGGGTTAGCACAGATACGCAGTATTTT | CASSLGVSTDTQYF
TRBJ2-1 | TRBV11-3 | few | - | TGTGCCAGCAGCTTAAATCTCAATGAGCAGTTCTTC | CASSLNLNEQFF
TRBJ2-2 | TRBV7-3 | - | - | TGTGCCAGCAGCCCAACTAGTCCCGGGGAGCTGTTTTTT | CASSPTSPGELFF
TRBJ2-2 | TRBV5-1 | - | - | TGCGCCAGCAGCCCCAAGACAGCGCCAGGGACCGGGGAGCTGTTTTTT | CASSPKTAPGTGELFF
TRBJ1-1 | TRBV30 | - | - | TGTGCCTGGGGGGAAGGGGAGACTGAAGCTTTCTTT | CAWGEGETEAFF
TRBJ2-3 | TRBV13 | - | - | TGTGCCAGCAGCCCGAGGGGCGCAACAGATACGCAGTATTTT | CASSPRGATDTQYF
TRBJ1-2 | TRBV15 | - | TRBD1 | TGTGCCACCAGCTGGGACAGGGATGGCTACACCTTC | CATSWDRDGYTF
TRBJ2-7 | TRBV4-1 | - | TRBD1 | TGCGCCAGCAGCCCGGGACAGTTATACGAGCAGTACTTC | CASSPGQLYEQYF
TRBJ2-1 | TRBV2 | - | TRBD2 | TGTGCCAGCAGGGAGACTAGCGGGGCTTACAATGAGCAGTTCTTC | CASRETSGAYNEQFF
TRBJ2-3 | TRBV5-6 | once | TRBD2 | TGTGCCAGCAGCTTGGTTGGCAGCGGGACGGATACGCAGTATTTT | CASSLVGSGTDTQYF
TRBJ2-7 | TRBV2 | - | - | TGTGCCAGCAGTGAGGAACAGAGGGGATACGAGCAGTACTTC | CASSEEQRGYEQYF
TRBJ2-3 | TRBV20-1 | - | - | TGCAGTGCTAGCCTACCCCTGCAGTATTTT | CSASLPLQYF
TRBJ2-3 | TRBV19 | once | - | TGTGCCAGTAGTAGGAGGGGGGAGGCCACAGATACGCAGTATTTT | CASSRRGEATDTQYF
TRBJ2-5 | TRBV18 | - | - | TGTGCCAGCTCACTCTTAACGGGGGAATCAGAGACCCAGTACTTC | CASSLLTGESETQYF
TRBJ1-1 | TRBV6-5 | once | TRBD1 | TGTGCCAGCAGTTATTCCGGGACAGGGGTAGCTTTCTTT | CASSYSGTGVAFF
TRBJ2-7 | TRBV6-5 | - | TRBD2 | TGTGCCAGCAGTTCCCCCCGGGGGGGCCCTTACGAGCAGTACTTC | CASSSPRGGPYEQYF
TRBJ1-5 | TRBV7-2 | - | - | TGTGCCAGCAGCTTTGGCCGCAATCAGCCCCAGCATTTT | CASSFGRNQPQHF
TRBJ2-1 | TRBV10-2 | - | - | TGCGCCAGCAGTGAGGTTCGGGGTCTCGGCAATGAGCAGTTCTTC | CASSEVRGLGNEQFF
TRBJ1-1 | TRBV7-2 | - | - | TGTGCCAGCAGCTTGCAGAAAAACACTGAAGCTTTCTTT | CASSLQKNTEAFF
TRBJ1-1 | TRBV7-2 | - | - | TGTGCCAGCAGCTTAGTCAGGGCAGGGGCCCGGGGGACTGAAGCTTTCTTT | CASSLVRAGARGTEAFF
TRBJ1-1 | TRBV20-1 | - | - | TGCAGTGCGGCGGTGGTTGAAGCTTTCTTT | CSAAVVEAFF
TRBJ1-5 | TRBV19 | - | - | TGTGCCAGTAGTATGCCACTTCAGCCCCAGCATTTT | CASSMPLQPQHF
TRBJ1-2 | TRBV4-1 | few | TRBD1 | TGCGCCAGCAGCCTCTCCGGGACAGGGGGTACTAACTATGGCTACACCTTC | CASSLSGTGGTNYGYTF
TRBJ2-2 | TRBV9 | few | - | TGTGCCAGCAGCGTAGGGCAGGGGGGAACCGGGGAGCTGTTTTTT | CASSVGQGGTGELFF
TRBJ1-5 | TRBV10-2 | - | TRBD1 | TGCGCCACGGCCCCCGACAGGGTTCAGCCCCAGCATTTT | CATAPDRVQPQHF
TRBJ2-1 | TRBV18 | few | - | TGTGCCGGGCGGGGCAGTTCCTACAATGAGCAGTTCTTC | CAGRGSSYNEQFF
TRBJ2-7 | TRBV4-1 | - | TRBD2 | TGCGCCAGCAGTCCTGGGTTGCGGGGGGCCGACTCCTACGAGCAGTACTTC | CASSPGLRGADSYEQYF
TRBJ2-7 | TRBV7-8 | - | - | TGTGCCAGCAGCTCCCGGGAGTTTTCCTACGAGCAGTACTTC | CASSSREFSYEQYF
TRBJ2-1 | TRBV20-1 | - | TRBD2 | TGCAGTTTAGCGGGAGACAATGAGCAGTTCTTC | CSLAGDNEQFF
TRBJ1-3 | TRBV4-2 | - | TRBD1 | TGTGCCAGCAGCCAAGATGACAGGGTGCAGGTCGGAAACACCATATATTTT | CASSQDDRVQVGNTIYF
TRBJ2-5 | TRBV5-1 | once | TRBD2 | TGCGCCAGCAGCTTGGATCGGCGGGGGAGAGAGACCCAGTACTTC | CASSLDRRGRETQYF
TRBJ1-2 | TRBV7-2 | - | - | TGTGCCAGCAGCTCTAGGGCAGGGGTTGATGGCTACACCTTC | CASSSRAGVDGYTF
TRBJ2-2 | TRBV5-5 | - | - | TGTGCCAGCAGCTTGGTACGGGTCGCGAACACCGGGGAGCTGTTTTTT | CASSLVRVANTGELFF
TRBJ2-7 | TRBV2 | few | - | TGTGCCAGCAAGCCGGACAGTAAATCCTACGAGCAGTACTTC | CASKPDSKSYEQYF
TRBJ2-7 | TRBV11-1 | - | - | TGTGCCAGCAGCTCAGGACCGCGAACCTACGAGCAGTACTTC | CASSSGPRTYEQYF
TRBJ1-4 | TRBV18 | - | TRBD1 | TGTGCCAGCTCGAATAGGGGACAGACTAATGAAAAACTGTTTTTT | CASSNRGQTNEKLFF
TRBJ1-4 | TRBV6-5 | - | TRBD1 | TGTGCCAGCAGTTACAACAGGGGGAAGGGTGAAAAACTGTTTTTT | CASSYNRGKGEKLFF
TRBJ1-1 | TRBV6-1 | - | - | TGTGCCAGCAGTCTAGACCCCTTGAACACTGAAGCTTTCTTT | CASSLDPLNTEAFF
TRBJ2-5 | TRBV28 | - | - | TGTGCCTCCTCGCCCAATAGGGGTGAGACCCAGTACTTC | CASSPNRGETQYF
TRBJ2-6 | TRBV4-1 | - | - | TGCGCCAGCAGCCAAGAGGGACAAACCTCTGGGGCCAACGTCCTGACTTTC | CASSQEGQTSGANVLTF
TRBJ1-5 | TRBV6-5 | - | - | TGTGCCAGCAGTTACAGTCCCAAAAATCAGCCCCAGCATTTT | CASSYSPKNQPQHF
TRBJ2-5 | TRBV6-5 | - | - | TGTGCCAGCAGTACTTTAGAGACCCAGTACTTC | CASSTLETQYF
TRBJ2-7 | TRBV29-1 | - | - | TGCAGCGCAACGGGGGCGTCCTACGAGCAGTACTTC | CSATGASYEQYF
TRBJ1-6 | TRBV6-5 | - | - | TGTGCCAGCAGTTACACCGAGGGGACCTATAATTCACCCCTCCACTTT | CASSYTEGTYNSPLHF
TRBJ1-3 | TRBV5-6 | - | - | TGTGCCAGCAGCTTGGGATGGGGCCGGCGGTCTGGAAACACCATATATTTT | CASSLGWGRRSGNTIYF
TRBJ2-7 | TRBV4-1 | - | - | TGCGCCAGCAGCGGCTACCATGGTTCCTACGAGCAGTACTTC | CASSGYHGSYEQYF
TRBJ1-1 | TRBV5-1 | - | - | TGCGCCAGCAGCGTTTACTTGGGGTCTGAAGCTTTCTTT | CASSVYLGSEAFF
TRBJ1-1 | TRBV29-1 | - | - | TGCAGCGCCGGCAGGCAGGGCACTGAAGCTTTCTTT | CSAGRQGTEAFF
TRBJ1-4 | TRBV30 | - | - | TGTGCCTGGAACGACAGGTTTGCTAATGAAAAACTGTTTTTT | CAWNDRFANEKLFF
TRBJ2-5 | TRBV28 | - | TRBD2 | TGTGCCAGCAGTCCCTTGAGGGAGGGCCCCCAAGAGACCCAGTACTTC | CASSPLREGPQETQYF
TRBJ1-2 | TRBV30 | - | - | TGTGCCTGGAGTGCTGACCGTAACTATGGCTACACCTTC | CAWSADRNYGYTF
TRBJ2-1 | TRBV5-1 | - | - | TGCGCCAGCAGCTTGGAATCCAATGAGCAGTTCTTC | CASSLESNEQFF
TRBJ2-7 | TRBV6-5 | - | - | TGTGCCAGCAGCCAGACTAGTGGGGGACTCTACGAGCAGTACTTC | CASSQTSGGLYEQYF
TRBJ2-5 | TRBV30 | - | TRBD2 | TGTGCCTGGAGTAGGGGACTAGCGGAGCCAAAGGAGACCCAGTACTTC | CAWSRGLAEPKETQYF
TRBJ1-2 | TRBV27 | - | TRBD1 | TGTGCCAGCAGGACCGGGACAGGGGCCTATGGCTACACCTTC | CASRTGTGAYGYTF
TRBJ2-5 | TRBV7-9 | - | - | TGTGCCAGCAGCTTTAGCACCCAAGAGACCCAGTACTTC | CASSFSTQETQYF
TRBJ1-2 | TRBV2 | once | - | TGTGCCAGCAGTGAAGCTTGGGTGGGGGCTCGGGGCTACACCTTC | CASSEAWVGARGYTF